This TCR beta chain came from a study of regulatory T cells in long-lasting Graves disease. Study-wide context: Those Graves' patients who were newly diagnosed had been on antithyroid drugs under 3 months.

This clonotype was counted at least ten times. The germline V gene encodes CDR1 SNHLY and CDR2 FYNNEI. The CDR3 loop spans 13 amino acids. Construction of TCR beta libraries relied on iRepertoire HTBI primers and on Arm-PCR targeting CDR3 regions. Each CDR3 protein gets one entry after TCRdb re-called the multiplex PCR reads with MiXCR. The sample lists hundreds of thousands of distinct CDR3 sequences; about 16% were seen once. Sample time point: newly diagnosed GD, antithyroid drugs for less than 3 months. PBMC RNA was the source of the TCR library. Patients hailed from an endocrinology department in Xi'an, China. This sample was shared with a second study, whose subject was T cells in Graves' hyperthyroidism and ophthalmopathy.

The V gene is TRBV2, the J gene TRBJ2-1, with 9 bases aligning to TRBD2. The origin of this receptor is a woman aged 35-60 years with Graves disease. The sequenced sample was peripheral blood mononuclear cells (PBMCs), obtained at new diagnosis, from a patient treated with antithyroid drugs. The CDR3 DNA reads TGTGCTATGGGCGGGGGGGATCTTAGTGAGCAGTTCTTC. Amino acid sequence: CAMGGGDLSEQFF.